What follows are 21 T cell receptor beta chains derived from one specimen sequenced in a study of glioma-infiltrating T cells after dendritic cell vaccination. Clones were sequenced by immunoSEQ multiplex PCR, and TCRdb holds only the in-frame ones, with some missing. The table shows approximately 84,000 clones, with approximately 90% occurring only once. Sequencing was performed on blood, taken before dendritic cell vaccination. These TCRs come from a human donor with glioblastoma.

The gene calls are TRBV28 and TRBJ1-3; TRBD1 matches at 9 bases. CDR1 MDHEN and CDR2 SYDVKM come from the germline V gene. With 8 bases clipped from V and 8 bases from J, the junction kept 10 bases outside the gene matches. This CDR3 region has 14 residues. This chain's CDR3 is CASGTGTGIHTIYF. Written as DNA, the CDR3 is TGTGCCAGCGGAACCGGGACAGGGATACACACCATATATTTT.

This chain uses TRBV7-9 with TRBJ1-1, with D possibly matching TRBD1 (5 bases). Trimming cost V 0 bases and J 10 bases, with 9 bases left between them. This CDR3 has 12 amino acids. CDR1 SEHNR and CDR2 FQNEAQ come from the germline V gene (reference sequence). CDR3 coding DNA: TGTGCCAGCAGCTTAGCTGGGGGGAGAGCTTTCTTT. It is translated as CASSLAGGRAFF. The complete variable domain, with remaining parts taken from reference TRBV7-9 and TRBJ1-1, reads DTGVSQNPRHKITKRGQNVTFRCDPISEHNRLYWYRQTLGQGPEFLTYFQNEAQLEKSRLLSDRFSAERPKGSFSTLEIQRTEQGDSAMYLCASSLAGGRAFFGQGTRLTVV.

This CDR3 reads CAIQGALDYGYTF. The CDR3, as DNA: TGTGCCATACAGGGCGCCCTGGACTATGGCTACACCTTC. The chain joins TRBV28 to TRBJ1-2, with TRBD1 as a possible D gene (6 bases). The CDR3 runs 13 residues. CDR1 and CDR2 (germline): MDHEN, SYDVKM. V shed 10 bases and J shed 3 bases, with 15 bases lying between them.

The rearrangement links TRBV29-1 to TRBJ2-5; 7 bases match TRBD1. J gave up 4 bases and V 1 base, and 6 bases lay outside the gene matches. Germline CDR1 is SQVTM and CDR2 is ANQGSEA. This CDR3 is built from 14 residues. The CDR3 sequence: CSVEAWDSGETQYF. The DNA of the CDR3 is TGCAGCGTTGAAGCCTGGGACAGCGGAGAGACCCAGTACTTC.

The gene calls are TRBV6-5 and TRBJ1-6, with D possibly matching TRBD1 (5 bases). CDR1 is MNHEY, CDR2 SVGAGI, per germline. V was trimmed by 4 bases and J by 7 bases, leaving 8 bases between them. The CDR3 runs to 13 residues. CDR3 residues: CASSSPGNSPLHF. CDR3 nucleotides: TGTGCCAGCAGTTCCCCAGGGAATTCACCCCTCCACTTT.

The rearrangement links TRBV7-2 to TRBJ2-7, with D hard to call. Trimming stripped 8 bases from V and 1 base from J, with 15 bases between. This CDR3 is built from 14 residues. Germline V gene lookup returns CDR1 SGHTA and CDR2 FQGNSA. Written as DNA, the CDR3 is TGTGCCAGCCGCCCCCTTGCCAGTTCCTACGAGCAGTACTTC. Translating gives CASRPLASSYEQYF.

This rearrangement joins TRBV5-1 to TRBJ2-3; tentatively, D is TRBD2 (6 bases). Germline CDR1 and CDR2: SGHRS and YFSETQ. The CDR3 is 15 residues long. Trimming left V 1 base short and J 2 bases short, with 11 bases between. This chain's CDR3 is CASSLMGGNTDTQYF. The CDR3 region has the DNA TGCGCCAGCAGCTTGATGGGCGGGAACACAGATACGCAGTATTTT.

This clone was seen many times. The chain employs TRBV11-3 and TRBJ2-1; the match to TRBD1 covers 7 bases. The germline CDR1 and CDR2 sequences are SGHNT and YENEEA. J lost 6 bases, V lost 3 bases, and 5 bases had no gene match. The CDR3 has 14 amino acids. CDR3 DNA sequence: TGTGCCAGCAGCTTGCAGGGGGTAGGCAATGAGCAGTTCTTC. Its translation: CASSLQGVGNEQFF.

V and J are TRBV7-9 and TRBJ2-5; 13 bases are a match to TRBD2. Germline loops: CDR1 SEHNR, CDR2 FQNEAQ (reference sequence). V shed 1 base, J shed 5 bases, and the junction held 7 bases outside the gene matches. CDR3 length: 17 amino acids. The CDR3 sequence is CASSLVGTSGIEETQYF. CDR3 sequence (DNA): TGTGCCAGCAGCTTAGTAGGGACTAGCGGGATCGAGGAGACCCAGTACTTC. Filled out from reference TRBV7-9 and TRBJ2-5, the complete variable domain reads DTGVSQNPRHKITKRGQNVTFRCDPISEHNRLYWYRQTLGQGPEFLTYFQNEAQLEKSRLLSDRFSAERPKGSFSTLEIQRTEQGDSAMYLCASSLVGTSGIEETQYFGPGTRLLVL.

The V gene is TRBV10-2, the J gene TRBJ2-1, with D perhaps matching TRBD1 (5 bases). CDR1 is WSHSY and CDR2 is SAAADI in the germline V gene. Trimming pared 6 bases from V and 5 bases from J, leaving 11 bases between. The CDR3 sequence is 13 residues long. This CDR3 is CASRADRNNEQFF. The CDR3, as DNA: TGCGCCAGCAGAGCCGACAGAAACAATGAGCAGTTCTTC.

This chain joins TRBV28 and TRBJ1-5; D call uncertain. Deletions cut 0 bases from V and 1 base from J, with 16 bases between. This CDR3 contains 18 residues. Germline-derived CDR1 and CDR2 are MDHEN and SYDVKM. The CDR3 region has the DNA TGTGCCAGCAGTTTATGGCCCATTGGGCAACCCAGCAATCAGCCCCAGCATTTT. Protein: CASSLWPIGQPSNQPQHF. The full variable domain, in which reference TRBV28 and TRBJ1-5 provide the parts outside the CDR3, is DVKVTQSSRYLVKRTGEKVFLECVQDMDHENMFWYRQDPGLGLRLIYFSYDVKMKEKGDIPEGYSVSREKKERFSLILESASTNQTSMYLCASSLWPIGQPSNQPQHFGDGTRLSIL.

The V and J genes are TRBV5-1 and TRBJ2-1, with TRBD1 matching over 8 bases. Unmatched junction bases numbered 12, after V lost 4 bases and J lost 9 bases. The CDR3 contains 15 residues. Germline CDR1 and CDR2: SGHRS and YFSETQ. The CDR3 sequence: CASSPRTGQAVEQFF. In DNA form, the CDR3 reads TGCGCCAGCAGCCCGCGGACGGGACAGGCGGTTGAGCAGTTCTTC.

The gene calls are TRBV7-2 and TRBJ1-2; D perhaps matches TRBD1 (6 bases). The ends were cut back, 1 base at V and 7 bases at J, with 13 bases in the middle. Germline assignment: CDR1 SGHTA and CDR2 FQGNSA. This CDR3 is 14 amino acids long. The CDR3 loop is CASSLGRGGGGYTF. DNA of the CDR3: TGTGCCAGCAGCTTAGGGCGGGGAGGGGGTGGCTACACCTTC.

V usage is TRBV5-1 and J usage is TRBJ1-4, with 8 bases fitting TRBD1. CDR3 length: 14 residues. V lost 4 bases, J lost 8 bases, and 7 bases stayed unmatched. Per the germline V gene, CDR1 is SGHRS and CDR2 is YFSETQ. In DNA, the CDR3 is TGCGCCAGCAGCCGACAGGGGTTTGGGGAAAAACTGTTTTTT. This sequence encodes CASSRQGFGEKLFF.

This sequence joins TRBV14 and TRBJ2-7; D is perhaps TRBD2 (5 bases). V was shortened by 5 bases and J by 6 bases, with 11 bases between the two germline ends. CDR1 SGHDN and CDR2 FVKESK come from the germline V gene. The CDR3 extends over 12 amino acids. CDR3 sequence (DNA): TGTGCCAGCAGCTGGCGGGCAGCCGAGCAGTACTTC. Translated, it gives CASSWRAAEQYF.

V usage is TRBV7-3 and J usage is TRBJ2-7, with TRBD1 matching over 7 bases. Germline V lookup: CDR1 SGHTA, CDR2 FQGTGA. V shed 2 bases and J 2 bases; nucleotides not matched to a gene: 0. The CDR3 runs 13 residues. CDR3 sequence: CASSLQGAYEQYF. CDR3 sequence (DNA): TGTGCCAGCAGCTTACAGGGGGCCTACGAGCAGTACTTC.

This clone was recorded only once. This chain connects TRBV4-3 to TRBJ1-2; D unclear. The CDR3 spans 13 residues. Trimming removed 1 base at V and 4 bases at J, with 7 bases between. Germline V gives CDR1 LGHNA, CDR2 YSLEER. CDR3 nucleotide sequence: TGCGCCAGCAGCCAAGGCATCGGCTATGGCTACACCTTC. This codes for CASSQGIGYGYTF.

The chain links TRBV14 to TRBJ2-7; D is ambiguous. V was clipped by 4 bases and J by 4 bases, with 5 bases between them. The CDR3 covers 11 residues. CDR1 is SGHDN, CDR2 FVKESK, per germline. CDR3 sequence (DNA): TGTGCCAGCAGCCCCGGTTACGAGCAGTACTTC. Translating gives CASSPGYEQYF. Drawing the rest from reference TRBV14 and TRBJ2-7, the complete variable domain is EAGVTQFPSHSVIEKGQTVTLRCDPISGHDNLYWYRRVMGKEIKFLLHFVKESKQDESGMPNNRFLAERTGGTYSTLKVQPAELEDSGVYFCASSPGYEQYFGPGTRLTVT.

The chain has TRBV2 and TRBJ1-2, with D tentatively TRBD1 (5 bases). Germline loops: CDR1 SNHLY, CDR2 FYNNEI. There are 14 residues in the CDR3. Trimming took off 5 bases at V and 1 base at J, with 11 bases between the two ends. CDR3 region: CASSSQGLNYGYTF. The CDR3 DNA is TGTGCCAGCAGTTCCCAGGGACTTAACTATGGCTACACCTTC.

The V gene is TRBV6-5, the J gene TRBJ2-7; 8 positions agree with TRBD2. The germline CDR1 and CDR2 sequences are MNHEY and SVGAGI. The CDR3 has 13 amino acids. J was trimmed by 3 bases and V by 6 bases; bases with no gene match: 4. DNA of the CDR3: TGTGCCAGCAGGTCAGCGGGAGTCTACGAGCAGTACTTC. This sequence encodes CASRSAGVYEQYF.

The CDR3 region is CASSSTGNEQFF. DNA of the CDR3: TGTGCCAGCAGCTCGACAGGGAATGAGCAGTTCTTC. This sequence joins TRBV7-9 and TRBJ2-1, with TRBD1 matching over 7 bases. The CDR3 contains 12 residues. V lost 4 bases to trimming and J lost 7 bases; unmatched junction nucleotides: 1. The germline V gene encodes CDR1 SEHNR and CDR2 FQNEAQ (reference sequence).